Following are 6 T cell receptor beta chains from one sample sequenced in a study of T cells in Graves' hyperthyroidism and ophthalmopathy. Amplification of TCR beta CDR3 regions used RNA as the template. TCR CDR3 regions were first amplified by RT-PCR with HTBI primers. TCRdb itself ran the multiplex PCR reads through MiXCR, one entry per CDR3 protein. The sample has about 260,000 distinct CDR3 sequences, roughly 15% seen once; the top ten hold 25% to 30%. The sequenced sample was blood. The source of these receptors is a woman younger than 30 with Graves' ophthalmopathy.

This chain links TRBV29-1 with TRBJ1-5; possible D gene TRBD1, 5 bases. This CDR3 is 16 amino acids long. V was pared by 2 bases and J by 8 bases, with 22 bases between. Germline V gene lookup returns CDR1 SQVTM and CDR2 ANQGSEA. The CDR3 here is CSVEKWVDSQREPQHF. The CDR3 DNA is TGCAGCGTTGAAAAGTGGGTCGACAGCCAGAGAGAGCCCCAGCATTTT.

The rearrangement uses TRBV5-1 and TRBJ1-1, with D possibly TRBD1 on 6 matching bases. This CDR3 contains 18 residues. The V end was cut by 0 bases, the J end by 1 base, with 19 bases between. CDR1 is SGHRS, CDR2 YFSETQ, per germline. CDR3 nucleotides: TGCGCCAGCAGCTTGGTCCCGGGACATCGATCGGGGAACACTGAAGCTTTCTTT. This gives the protein CASSLVPGHRSGNTEAFF.

The rearrangement uses TRBV19 and TRBJ1-6, with 10 nucleotides matching TRBD1. The trim removed 5 bases at V and 5 bases at J, leaving 0 bases unmatched. Germline CDR1 is LNHDA and CDR2 is SQIVND (reference sequence). This CDR3 region has 14 residues. Here the CDR3 reads CASSGTGDNSPLHF. The CDR3, as DNA: TGTGCCAGTAGTGGGACAGGGGATAATTCACCCCTCCACTTT.

This clonotype was counted many times. The chain combines TRBV11-3 with TRBJ1-1; 9 bases agree with TRBD1. CDR1 and CDR2 (germline): SGHNT, YENEEA. Trimming removed 1 base from V and 5 bases from J; junction bases left unmatched: 2. The CDR3 is 14 residues long. CDR3 sequence: CASSLGGTGTEAFF. The DNA for the CDR3 is TGTGCCAGCAGCTTAGGGGGGACAGGGACTGAAGCTTTCTTT. The variable domain in full, with the rest retrieved from reference TRBV11-3 and TRBJ1-1, is EAGVVQSPRYKIIEKKQPVAFWCNPISGHNTLYWYLQNLGQGPELLIRYENEEAVDDSQLPKDRFSAERLKGVDSTLKIQPAELGDSAVYLCASSLGGTGTEAFFGQGTRLTVV.

J is TRBJ2-1 and V is TRBV29-1; 12 nucleotides align to TRBD2. CDR1 SQVTM and CDR2 ANQGSEA come from the germline V gene. The CDR3 is 16 amino acids. The trim removed 3 bases at V and 2 bases at J, leaving 5 bases unmatched. The CDR3 DNA sequence: TGCAGCGTTGATCAGGCTAGCGGGAGGGCCTACAATGAGCAGTTCTTC. Its protein is CSVDQASGRAYNEQFF.

This clonotype occurred many times. V usage is TRBV12-3 or TRBV12-4 and J usage is TRBJ2-3, with 9 bases fitting TRBD1. CDR3 size: 12 residues. Trimming cost V 3 bases and J 12 bases; bases outside gene matches: 4. CDR3 amino acids: CASSFRDRAQYF. Here the CDR3 DNA reads TGTGCCAGCAGTTTCAGGGACAGGGCTCAGTATTTT.